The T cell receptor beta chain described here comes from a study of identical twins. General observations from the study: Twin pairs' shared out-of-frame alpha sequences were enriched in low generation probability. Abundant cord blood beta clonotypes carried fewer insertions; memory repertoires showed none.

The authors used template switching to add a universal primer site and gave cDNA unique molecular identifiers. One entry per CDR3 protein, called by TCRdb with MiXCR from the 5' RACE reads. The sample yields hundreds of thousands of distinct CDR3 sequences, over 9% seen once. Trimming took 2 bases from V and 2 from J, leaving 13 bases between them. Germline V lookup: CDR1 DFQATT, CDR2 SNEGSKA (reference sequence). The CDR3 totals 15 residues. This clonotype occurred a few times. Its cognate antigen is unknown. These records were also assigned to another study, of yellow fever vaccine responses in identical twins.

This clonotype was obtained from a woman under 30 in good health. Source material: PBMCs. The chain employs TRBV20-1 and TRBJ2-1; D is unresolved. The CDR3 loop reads CSARPDQRAYNEQFF. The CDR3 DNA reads TGCAGTGCTAGACCGGATCAACGGGCCTACAATGAGCAGTTCTTC.